This TCR beta chain appears in the sequencing data of a study of control samples from healthy donors and cancer patients. V shed 1 base, J shed 3 bases, and the junction held 9 bases outside the gene matches. Looked up from germline, CDR1 is MDHEN and CDR2 is SYDVKM. This CDR3 spans 17 amino acids. Method: immunoSEQ multiplex PCR; TCRdb's copy keeps in-frame clones and lacks some. The sample contains roughly 150,000 clones, roughly 90% of which appear only once. J is TRBJ1-5 and V is TRBV28; 7 bases match TRBD1. This receptor was identified in a woman under 40 in good health. The sequenced sample was blood. As DNA, the CDR3 is TGTGCCAGCAGTTTATTATTTCGGACAGGTCCCAATCAGCCCCAGCATTTT. It specifies CASSLLFRTGPNQPQHF.